What follows are 30 T cell receptor beta chains derived from one specimen sequenced in a study of glioma-infiltrating T cells after dendritic cell vaccination. Described time point: after dendritic cell vaccination, including at tumor progression/relapse. Only in-frame clones appear in the TCRdb table, and some are missing; sequencing was by immunoSEQ multiplex PCR. The table records some 91,000 clones, around four fifths of them present only once. The sample consisted of blood, taken after dendritic cell vaccination. These receptor sequences come from a human donor with glioblastoma.

The V gene is TRBV5-1, the J gene TRBJ1-4, with D possibly TRBD1 on 6 matching bases. CDR3 size: 16 residues. Germline lookup yields CDR1 SGHRS and CDR2 YFSETQ. Trimming shortened V by 1 base and J by 7 bases, and 17 bases separated the two germline ends. The chain's CDR3 is CASSLLGGQSGEKLFF. The CDR3 DNA sequence: TGCGCCAGCAGCTTGCTCGGGGGGCAAAGTGGTGAAAAACTGTTTTTT.

The chain is built from TRBV13 and TRBJ2-5, with D possibly TRBD1 on 5 matching bases. The CDR3 covers 17 residues. The V gene's germline CDR1 is PRHDT and CDR2 FYEKMQ (reference sequence). With 5 bases removed from V and 4 bases from J, the gap between germline ends came to 23 bases. The CDR3 region is CASSLSAGFVGGETQYF. CDR3 nucleotides: TGTGCCAGCAGCCTCTCGGCAGGGTTTGTAGGCGGAGAGACCCAGTACTTC.

This rearrangement joins TRBV7-3 to TRBJ2-2; TRBD2 might be the D (5 bases). Germline lookup yields CDR1 SGHTA and CDR2 FQGTGA. Deletions cut 5 bases from V and 2 bases from J, with 21 bases between. This CDR3 comprises 18 residues. As DNA, the CDR3 is TGTGCCAGCAGCACCTTTGGCGGCGGCCTAGCAAACACCGGGGAGCTGTTTTTT. Encoded protein: CASSTFGGGLANTGELFF.

This rearrangement joins TRBV7-9 to TRBJ2-1; 9 nucleotides agree with TRBD2. CDR1 SEHNR and CDR2 FQNEAQ come from the germline V gene (reference sequence). The V gene end was trimmed by 9 bases and the J gene end by 11 bases; junction bases not matched to a gene: 5. The CDR3 contains 11 residues. CDR3 DNA: TGTGCCAGTCCGGGACTAGCACAGCAGTTCTTC. The encoded protein is CASPGLAQQFF.

This chain joins TRBV29-1 and TRBJ2-5, with a tentative D call TRBD1 (6 bases). Germline V lookup: CDR1 SQVTM, CDR2 ANQGSEA. The V gene lost 7 bases and the J gene lost 4 bases, with 16 bases spanning the gap. The CDR3 spans 13 residues. The CDR3 DNA sequence: TGCAGCGCGCCATACAGGGCTGGAGAGACCCAGTACTTC. Translated: CSAPYRAGETQYF.

The rearrangement uses TRBV14 and TRBJ1-1; 8 positions agree with TRBD1. The germline V gene encodes CDR1 SGHDN and CDR2 FVKESK. The CDR3 is 14 amino acids. After removal of 2 bases from V and 10 bases from J, the junction contained 9 bases not matched to a gene. DNA for the CDR3: TGTGCCAGCAGCCAAATTGACAGGGGTAACGCAGCTTTCTTT. It codes for CASSQIDRGNAAFF.

In this sample, this clone turned up a few times. J is TRBJ2-7 and V is TRBV18; D remains unclear. The V gene lost 6 bases and the J gene lost 5 bases, with 8 bases spanning the gap. The germline CDR1 and CDR2 sequences are KGHSH and LQKENI. The CDR3 length is 11 residues. CDR3: CASSSDNEQYV. In DNA form, the CDR3 reads TGTGCCAGCTCCTCCGACAACGAGCAGTACGTC.

There are a few counts of this clone. The chain joins TRBV6-5 to TRBJ1-5; TRBD1 matches at 9 bases. The CDR3 contains 13 residues. Per germline, CDR1 MNHEY and CDR2 SVGAGI. The J segment lost 6 bases and the V segment lost 8 bases, leaving 5 bases of the junction unmatched. The CDR3 here is CASGGTGLQPQHF. The CDR3 DNA reads as TGTGCCAGCGGCGGGACAGGGCTTCAGCCCCAGCATTTT.

This clone was found once. V gene TRBV7-9 combines with J gene TRBJ1-2; 8 nucleotides match TRBD1. V gave up 6 bases and J gave up 3 bases; unmatched junction bases: 12. Germline V CDR1 and CDR2: SEHNR, FQNEAQ (reference sequence). The CDR3 length is 16 residues. The CDR3, as DNA: TGTGCCAGCAGAGCAGCCTACAGGGGGTTGGACTATGGCTACACCTTC. Translated, it gives CASRAAYRGLDYGYTF.

This clone was observed a single time. The J gene is TRBJ1-2, the V gene TRBV2; D not certain. This CDR3 spans 15 amino acids. Germline V gene data show CDR1 as SNHLY and CDR2 as FYNNEI. Between the trimmed V and J ends, which lost 4 bases and 5 bases, there was a span of 17 bases. The CDR3 region has the DNA TGTGCCAGCAGTGCCGGTGGGCAAGCCCTATATGGCTACACCTTC. It translates to CASSAGGQALYGYTF. Supplemented by reference TRBV2 and TRBJ1-2, the full variable domain reads EPEVTQTPSHQVTQMGQEVILRCVPISNHLYFYWYRQILGQKVEFLVSFYNNEISEKSEIFDDQFSVERPDGSNFTLKIRSTKLEDSAMYFCASSAGGQALYGYTFGSGTRLTVV.

The chain carries TRBV6-5 and TRBJ2-7; 10 positions match TRBD1. There are 13 residues in the CDR3. CDR1 MNHEY and CDR2 SVGAGI come from the germline V gene. Unmatched junction bases numbered 6, after V lost 7 bases and J lost 6 bases. The CDR3 nucleotides are TGTGCCAGCAACCGACAGGGGGCTTCCGAGCAGTACTTC. This translates into CASNRQGASEQYF.

The rearrangement joins TRBV2 to TRBJ2-1; 14 nucleotides align to TRBD2. Germline V CDR1 and CDR2: SNHLY, FYNNEI. The CDR3 sequence is 14 residues long. The V and J ends lost 4 bases and 15 bases, in that order; junction bases with no gene match: 8. CDR3 residues: CASSGGTSGRTSFF. The CDR3 nucleotides are TGTGCCAGCAGTGGAGGGACTAGCGGGAGAACCTCGTTCTTC.

This chain connects TRBV12-5 to TRBJ2-7, with TRBD1 identical over 7 bases. J lost 0 bases, V lost 6 bases, and 5 bases had no gene match. The length of the CDR3 is 14 residues. Per germline, CDR1 LGHNT and CDR2 FRNRAP. This CDR3 is CASGSGQYSYEQYF. The CDR3 nucleotides are TGTGCTAGTGGATCGGGACAGTACTCCTACGAGCAGTACTTC. Full variable domain (missing parts from reference TRBV12-5 and TRBJ2-7): DARVTQTPRHKVTEMGQEVTMRCQPILGHNTVFWYRQTMMQGLELLAYFRNRAPLDDSGMPKDRFSAEMPDATLATLKIQPSEPRDSAVYFCASGSGQYSYEQYFGPGTRLTVT.

The CDR3 region is CASNAPGQGGTNEKLFF. The CDR3 DNA sequence: TGTGCCAGTAATGCACCGGGACAGGGTGGCACTAATGAAAAACTGTTTTTT. The chain couples TRBV19 to TRBJ1-4; 9 bases agree with TRBD1. Losses at the gene ends were 7 bases for V and 2 bases for J; bases not matched to a gene: 11. The CDR3 runs 17 residues. The germline CDR1 and CDR2 sequences are LNHDA and SQIVND (reference sequence).

The J gene is TRBJ2-7, the V gene TRBV11-1; 15 bases match TRBD2. The CDR3 covers 16 residues. Trimming cost V 4 bases and J 7 bases; bases outside gene matches: 8. Germline CDR1 reads SGHAT; CDR2 reads FQDESV (reference sequence). As DNA, the CDR3 is TGTGCCAGCAGCTGGGGACTAGCGGGAGGCGCGGGGGAGCAGTACGTC. Translated, it gives CASSWGLAGGAGEQYV.

The chain uses TRBV9 and TRBJ1-6, with 7 nucleotides matching TRBD1. The CDR3 sequence is 15 residues long. The germline gives CDR1 SGDLS, CDR2 YYNGEE. V trimming: 4 bases; J trimming: 9 bases; junction bases outside the gene matches: 10. CDR3 amino acids: CASSLWDSGSSPLHF. CDR3 coding DNA: TGTGCCAGCAGCCTCTGGGACAGTGGGAGTTCACCCCTCCACTTT.

The J gene is TRBJ1-2, the V gene TRBV6-5, with 8 nucleotides matching TRBD1. The junction had 1 base not matched to a gene; V was cut back by 0 bases and J by 1 base. This CDR3 comprises 15 residues. CDR1 is MNHEY and CDR2 is SVGAGI in the germline V gene. CDR3 protein: CASSYSGQGNYGYTF. CDR3 coding DNA: TGTGCCAGCAGTTACTCTGGACAGGGTAACTATGGCTACACCTTC.

This clone appeared a single time. The chain has TRBV6-1 and TRBJ1-2; maybe TRBD1 (6 bases). This CDR3 region has 13 residues. Trimming cost V 2 bases and J 6 bases, with 10 bases left between them. CDR1 is MNHNS and CDR2 is SASEGT in the germline V gene. For the CDR3, the DNA is TGTGCCAGCAGTGAAACAACAGGGAATGGCTACACCTTC. Its translation is CASSETTGNGYTF.

The chain has TRBV12-5 and TRBJ2-1; perhaps TRBD2 as D (6 bases). V shed 8 bases and J shed 1 base, with 18 bases lying between them. Germline CDR1 and CDR2: LGHNT and FRNRAP. The CDR3 consists of 16 residues. CDR3 in DNA: TGTGCTAGTTCACGCGGAGGGCCAAGTTCCTACAATGAGCAGTTCTTC. Translated, it gives CASSRGGPSSYNEQFF.

The chain couples TRBV7-9 to TRBJ2-1, with D possibly being TRBD1 (6 bases). In germline, CDR1 is SEHNR, CDR2 FQNEAQ (reference sequence). V dropped 4 bases and J dropped 5 bases, with 12 bases sitting between them. The length of the CDR3 is 14 residues. The CDR3 region is CASSYGQLNNEQFF. The CDR3 coding sequence is TGTGCCAGCAGCTATGGACAGCTAAACAATGAGCAGTTCTTC. The variable domain in full, with the rest retrieved from reference TRBV7-9 and TRBJ2-1, is DTGVSQNPRHKITKRGQNVTFRCDPISEHNRLYWYRQTLGQGPEFLTYFQNEAQLEKSRLLSDRFSAERPKGSFSTLEIQRTEQGDSAMYLCASSYGQLNNEQFFGPGTRLTVL.

Only one count was recorded for this clone. This chain joins TRBV10-3 and TRBJ1-1; D is perhaps TRBD1 (6 bases). Per germline, CDR1 ENHRY and CDR2 SYGVKD. The V gene lost 3 bases and the J gene lost 11 bases, with 19 bases spanning the gap. CDR3 length: 14 amino acids. CDR3 nucleotides: TGTGCCATCAGTGAAACTGGACAGTTCCCTAAGGCTTTCTTT. This codes for CAISETGQFPKAFF.

This chain joins TRBV5-1 and TRBJ1-1, with a possible D match to TRBD1 (6 bases). This CDR3 spans 15 amino acids. Looked up from germline, CDR1 is SGHRS and CDR2 is YFSETQ. V was clipped by 4 bases and J by 1 base, with 14 bases between them. The CDR3 here is CASSEIGQRNTEAFF. For the CDR3, the DNA is TGCGCCAGCAGCGAAATAGGACAGCGGAACACTGAAGCTTTCTTT.

The chain recombines TRBV7-9 with TRBJ2-5; 12 bases are a match to TRBD2. V shed 5 bases and J 3 bases; nucleotides not matched to a gene: 4. Germline values: CDR1 SEHNR, CDR2 FQNEAQ (reference sequence). CDR3 length: 15 amino acids. The CDR3 sequence: CASSRWTSGEETQYF. The CDR3 nucleotides read TGTGCCAGCAGCCGATGGACTAGCGGGGAAGAGACCCAGTACTTC.

The CDR3 reads CASSVNRVDTF. In DNA, the CDR3 is TGTGCCAGCAGCGTAAACAGGGTTGACACCTTC. The rearrangement joins TRBV5-4 to TRBJ1-2; D is perhaps TRBD1 (6 bases). From germline, CDR1 is SGHNT and CDR2 YYREEE (reference sequence). There are 11 residues in the CDR3. Trimming stripped 4 bases from V and 12 bases from J, with 13 bases between.

This clone was seen a handful of times. The chain uses TRBV4-1 and TRBJ2-1; D may be TRBD2 (6 bases). The V gene's germline CDR1 is MGHRA and CDR2 YSYEKL. The CDR3 length is 18 residues. Trimming cost V 1 base and J 2 bases, with 18 bases left between them. The CDR3 DNA is TGCGCCAGCAGCCAAGGTCCCGAGACTAGTTCGACCTACAATGAGCAGTTCTTC. Translation gives CASSQGPETSSTYNEQFF.

The J gene is TRBJ2-2, the V gene TRBV10-3, with unresolved D. Between the trimmed V and J ends, which lost 7 bases and 0 bases, there was a span of 9 bases. The germline CDR1 and CDR2 sequences are ENHRY and SYGVKD. The CDR3 has 14 residues. This chain's CDR3 is CAITNTTNTGELFF. The DNA of the CDR3 is TGTGCCATCACGAACACTACGAACACCGGGGAGCTGTTTTTT.

The rearrangement links TRBV2 to TRBJ2-3, with 13 bases fitting TRBD2. Per germline, CDR1 SNHLY and CDR2 FYNNEI. The CDR3 is made up of 14 amino acids. J lost 3 bases, V lost 9 bases, and 3 bases had no gene match. CDR3 sequence reads: CARGTSGKTDTQYF. As DNA, the CDR3 is TGTGCCAGAGGGACTAGCGGGAAAACAGATACGCAGTATTTT. Full variable domain (rest looked up from reference TRBV2 and TRBJ2-3): EPEVTQTPSHQVTQMGQEVILRCVPISNHLYFYWYRQILGQKVEFLVSFYNNEISEKSEIFDDQFSVERPDGSNFTLKIRSTKLEDSAMYFCARGTSGKTDTQYFGPGTRLTVL.

This clone has only a few counts. The rearrangement links TRBV14 to TRBJ2-1; 9 bases align to TRBD2. V lost 1 base and J lost 4; bases outside the gene matches: 14. Per germline, CDR1 SGHDN and CDR2 FVKESK. The CDR3 spans 19 residues. The CDR3 DNA sequence: TGTGCCAGCAGCCAAGGAGCGGGAGGCCCCATAACCTTATACAATGAGCAGTTCTTC. Translated, it gives CASSQGAGGPITLYNEQFF.

The chain is built from TRBV5-1 and TRBJ2-1; 8 nucleotides align to TRBD1. The V and J ends lost 5 bases and 7 bases, in that order; junction bases with no gene match: 8. Per the germline V gene, CDR1 is SGHRS and CDR2 is YFSETQ. The CDR3 totals 14 residues. CDR3 region: CASRLLRGPNEQFF. The CDR3 bases are TGCGCCAGCAGGCTGCTCAGGGGGCCGAATGAGCAGTTCTTC.

The chain employs TRBV21-1 and TRBJ2-1; the table's TRBD2 call for D was not verified on the DNA. TRBV21-1 is listed as a pseudogene. This CDR3 is 18 amino acids long. The CDR3, as DNA: TGTGCCAGCAGCTTTAATCCAGGGCTAGCGGGGGCCTACAATGAGCAGTTCTTC. Translation: CASSFNPGLAGAYNEQFF.